A single sample gave rise to the 21 T cell receptor beta chains below, sequenced in a study of PD-1 blockade in classical Hodgkin lymphoma. Only in-frame clones appear in the TCRdb table, and some are missing; sequencing was by immunoSEQ multiplex PCR. The sample contains tens of thousands of clones, roughly 78% of which appear only once. The sample's time point: cycle 4 day 1 (C4D1), after 6 weeks of nivolumab. After autologous stem cell transplantation all patients relapsed, and prior brentuximab vedotin exposure differed between cohorts. Sequenced here: peripheral blood mononuclear cells (PBMCs), sampled before the fourth cycle of nivolumab. All receptors come from a human donor with classical Hodgkin lymphoma.

About this clone: At one of its ends the junction is not consistent with the germline gene, which may arise from a read error. This sequence joins TRBV18 and TRBJ1-5; D might be TRBD1 (5 bases). CDR3 length equals 15 residues. The germline V gene has CDR1 KGHSH and CDR2 LQKENI. The DNA for the CDR3 is TGTGCCAGCTCACCAGCGGTAGGGACCAATGAGCCCCAGCATTTT. Translating gives CASSPAVGTNEPQHF. Looking up the rest from reference TRBV18 and TRBJ1-5 gives the full variable domain: NAGVMQNPRHLVRRRGQEARLRCSPMKGHSHVYWYRQLPEEGLKFMVYLQKENIIDESGMPKERFSAEFPKEGPSILRIQQVVRGDSAAYFCASSPAVGTNEPQHFGDGTRLSIL.

The chain combines TRBV9 with TRBJ2-5; TRBD1 or TRBD2 may be the D gene (5 bases each). The CDR3 covers 14 residues. Germline V gene data show CDR1 as SGDLS and CDR2 as YYNGEE. Trimming pared 3 bases from V and 5 bases from J, leaving 14 bases between. The CDR3 is CASSGGWIGETQYF. CDR3 nucleotides: TGTGCCAGCAGCGGGGGGTGGATTGGGGAGACCCAGTACTTC. The complete variable domain, with remaining parts taken from reference TRBV9 and TRBJ2-5, reads DSGVTQTPKHLITATGQRVTLRCSPRSGDLSVYWYQQSLDQGLQFLIQYYNGEERAKGNILERFSAQQFPDLHSELNLSSLELGDSALYFCASSGGWIGETQYFGPGTRLLVL.

The chain combines TRBV27 with TRBJ2-7; 7 bases align to TRBD2. Germline V gene lookup returns CDR1 MNHEY and CDR2 SMNVEV (reference sequence). Trimming took 4 bases from V and 3 from J; bases not matched to a gene: 9. The CDR3 has 15 amino acids. The CDR3 DNA follows: TGTGCCAGCAGTTCTGGACTAGTGGGTTACTACGAGCAGTACTTC. Protein: CASSSGLVGYYEQYF.

The rearrangement links TRBV10-3 to TRBJ1-5; D remains ambiguous. The germline V gene has CDR1 ENHRY and CDR2 SYGVKD. V lost 10 bases to trimming and J lost 2 bases, with 9 bases between them. This CDR3 has 12 amino acids. CDR3 loop: CASRTGNQPQHF. As DNA, the CDR3 is TGTGCCAGCAGAACAGGCAATCAGCCCCAGCATTTT.

The chain couples TRBV28 to TRBJ2-7; D may correspond to TRBD1 or TRBD2 (5 bases each). Germline values: CDR1 MDHEN, CDR2 SYDVKM. V gave up 2 bases and J gave up 4 bases, with 12 bases separating them. The CDR3 has 14 residues. The CDR3 sequence is CASSLTGPQYEQYF. The CDR3 DNA reads TGTGCCAGCAGTTTAACGGGACCCCAGTACGAGCAGTACTTC.

The chain joins TRBV6-1 to TRBJ1-1; D unclear. With 4 bases removed from V and 5 bases from J, the gap between germline ends came to 8 bases. CDR3 size: 12 residues. In germline, CDR1 is MNHNS, CDR2 SASEGT. CDR3 coding DNA: TGTGCCAGCAGTGGACTTGGGACTGAAGCTTTCTTT. Encoded protein: CASSGLGTEAFF.

This clone has just a few counts. V usage is TRBV2 and J usage is TRBJ2-1; D might be TRBD1 (6 bases). Deletions cut 0 bases from V and 0 bases from J, with 21 bases between. Per germline, CDR1 SNHLY and CDR2 FYNNEI. The CDR3 is 20 amino acids. The CDR3 loop is CASSEAAPGLSGDSYNEQFF. CDR3 sequence (DNA): TGTGCCAGCAGTGAAGCTGCTCCCGGTTTATCAGGGGACTCCTACAATGAGCAGTTCTTC.

This clone was recorded once. The chain has TRBV10-3 and TRBJ2-1, with 10 positions matching TRBD1. CDR3 size: 13 residues. Germline CDR1 ENHRY, CDR2 SYGVKD. Trimming removed 10 bases from V and 9 bases from J; junction bases left unmatched: 9. The CDR3 spells CANSPGQGFEQFF. The CDR3, as DNA: TGTGCCAACTCCCCGGGACAGGGGTTTGAGCAGTTCTTC.

CDR3 residues: CASARGGGNQPQHF. The CDR3 DNA sequence: TGTGCCAGCGCCCGGGGAGGGGGGAATCAGCCCCAGCATTTT. This rearrangement joins TRBV28 to TRBJ1-5, with D possibly TRBD1 on 6 matching bases. V was clipped by 8 bases and J by 4 bases, with 15 bases between them. The CDR3 sequence is 14 residues long. The germline V gene has CDR1 MDHEN and CDR2 SYDVKM.

This chain uses TRBV28 with TRBJ1-1, with a tentative D call TRBD1 (6 bases). Trimming cost V 5 bases and J 3 bases, with 16 bases left between them. The length of the CDR3 is 15 residues. Germline CDR1 MDHEN, CDR2 SYDVKM. CDR3 nucleotide sequence: TGTGCCAGCAGTCCGTCGGGGGCTGGGGACACTGAAGCTTTCTTT. Its protein product is CASSPSGAGDTEAFF.

The chain is built from TRBV7-9 and TRBJ2-3; 7 bases match TRBD1. This CDR3 region has 15 residues. J lost 1 base, V lost 3 bases, and 4 bases had no gene match. CDR1 and CDR2 (germline): SEHNR, FQNEAQ (reference sequence). The CDR3 is CASSFAGTGTDTQYF. In DNA form, the CDR3 reads TGTGCCAGCAGCTTCGCCGGGACAGGCACAGATACGCAGTATTTT.

The genes are TRBV4-3 and TRBJ1-5; D gene uncertain. The V end lost 1 base, the J end lost 1 base, and 8 bases lay between the germline ends. The CDR3 has 15 residues. CDR1 is LGHNA, CDR2 YSLEER, per germline. The DNA of the CDR3 is TGCGCCAGCAGCCAAGGCCCGAAAAGCAATCAGCCCCAGCATTTT. Its translation is CASSQGPKSNQPQHF.

This clone has just a few counts. V usage is TRBV18 and J usage is TRBJ1-5; no reliable D call. V gave up 6 bases and J gave up 3 bases, with 9 bases separating them. Germline loops: CDR1 KGHSH, CDR2 LQKENI. The CDR3 runs to 13 residues. As DNA, the CDR3 is TGTGCCAGCTCGGACGCCGACAATCAGCCCCAGCATTTT. Residues: CASSDADNQPQHF.

V gene TRBV7-9 combines with J gene TRBJ2-1, with TRBD1 matching over 7 bases. Germline-derived CDR1 and CDR2 are SEHNR and FQNEAQ (reference sequence). The J segment lost 2 bases and the V segment lost 4 bases, leaving 11 bases of the junction unmatched. The CDR3 covers 17 residues. The CDR3 coding sequence is TGTGCCAGCAGCTCCTCTTGGGGTGGGACAGCCTACAATGAGCAGTTCTTC. Translated: CASSSSWGGTAYNEQFF.

This chain uses TRBV5-8 with TRBJ1-2; D ambiguous. CDR3 size: 10 residues. CDR1 SGHTS and CDR2 YDEGEE come from the germline V gene. The ends were cut back, 3 bases at V and 8 bases at J, with 5 bases in the middle. The CDR3 DNA reads TGTGCCAGCAGCTGGGCCGGCTACACCTTC. Amino acids: CASSWAGYTF.

The gene calls are TRBV4-2 and TRBJ2-3; 9 bases match TRBD1. CDR1 LGHNA and CDR2 YNFKEQ come from the germline V gene. This CDR3 is 16 amino acids long. V shed 4 bases, J shed 3 bases, and the junction held 8 bases outside the gene matches. The CDR3 reads CASSLGGTGRTDTQYF. CDR3 nucleotides: TGTGCCAGCAGCCTAGGCGGGACAGGGAGAACAGATACGCAGTATTTT.

The V call is TRBV10-3, the J call TRBJ2-3, with 12 bases matching TRBD1. Germline V gene sequence: CDR1 ENHRY, CDR2 SYGVKD. This CDR3 has 16 amino acids. V trimming: 6 bases; J trimming: 1 base; junction bases outside the gene matches: 5. CDR3 protein: CAIRGTGGNGTDTQYF. The CDR3 region has the DNA TGTGCCATCAGGGGGACAGGGGGCAACGGCACAGATACGCAGTATTTT.

The chain uses TRBV19 and TRBJ1-2; no definite D call. Trimming left V 3 bases short and J 9 bases short, with 11 bases between. Germline V CDR1 and CDR2: LNHDA, SQIVND (reference sequence). CDR3 length equals 12 residues. This CDR3 reads CASSINRRSYTF. Written as DNA, the CDR3 is TGTGCCAGTAGTATCAATAGAAGGAGCTACACCTTC.

V is TRBV19 and J is TRBJ2-7, with a possible D match to TRBD2 (5 bases). CDR3 length: 16 residues. Germline V gene data show CDR1 as LNHDA and CDR2 as SQIVND (reference sequence). Trimming took 10 bases from V and 1 from J, leaving 23 bases between them. In nucleotides, the CDR3 is TGTGCCACATCCGCCGGAGGTCCTGCCGGATCCTACGAGCAGTACTTC. Translation: CATSAGGPAGSYEQYF.

This chain uses TRBV12-5 with TRBJ2-2; TRBD1 might be the D (6 bases). Germline V gene sequence: CDR1 LGHNT, CDR2 FRNRAP. This CDR3 is 13 amino acids long. V was cut by 2 bases and J by 5 bases, with 6 bases left in between. The CDR3 DNA reads as TGTGCTAGTGGTTTGAGGGGGACCGGGGAGCTGTTTTTT. It encodes CASGLRGTGELFF. Using reference TRBV12-5 and TRBJ2-2 for the parts outside the CDR3, the full variable domain is DARVTQTPRHKVTEMGQEVTMRCQPILGHNTVFWYRQTMMQGLELLAYFRNRAPLDDSGMPKDRFSAEMPDATLATLKIQPSEPRDSAVYFCASGLRGTGELFFGEGSRLTVL.

This clone showed up just a few times. V is TRBV4-3 and J is TRBJ1-2; 7 bases match TRBD1. The germline gives CDR1 LGHNA, CDR2 YSLEER. Trimming cost V 0 bases and J 4 bases; bases outside gene matches: 2. This CDR3 has 14 residues. CDR3 sequence reads: CASSQEQGSYGYTF. DNA of the CDR3: TGCGCCAGCAGCCAAGAACAGGGGAGCTATGGCTACACCTTC.